This T cell receptor (beta chain) originates from a study of vaccination effects on CD4 cells after COVID-19 (dated by TCRdb to between 2020 and 2023). Regarding the study in general: Each participant received two doses of an mRNA SARS-CoV-2 vaccine, either BNT162b2 or mRNA-1273. SARS-CoV-2 spike-specific CD4+ TCR repertoires were compared before and after mRNA vaccination in COVID-19 convalescent patients and in infection-naive vaccine recipients. A total of 10 COVID-19 convalescent patients and several SARS-CoV-2-naive healthy vaccine recipients were included in the full study. Cultures from other donors in the study were sequenced using the Oncomine TCR Beta short-read assay on an Illumina iSeq 100. What the authors observed across the whole study: Among healthy vaccine recipients, nearly all vaccine-induced clones were SARS-CoV-2 mono-reactive, and just 1 of 255 was cross-reactive with common cold coronaviruses. At late post-vaccination timepoints, both infection-induced and vaccine-induced clones showed marked clonal contraction, consistent with waning T cell responses. Limitations of the study were the small number of convalescent patients and the absence of early post-infection timepoints.

Points on this clone: Its antigen has not been determined. Within one base of it there is no much larger clone, and no base qualities were kept.

The ViraFEST assay stimulated PBMC with viral peptide pools and then used TCR sequencing to identify antigen-specific CD4+ T cell clonotypes by expansion. After around eleven days of culture, CD4+ T cells were isolated with the EasySep CD4+ T cell isolation kit. Healthy vaccine recipients had no prior SARS-CoV-2 infection, confirmed by negative nucleocapsid antibodies before and after vaccination. Roughly 1.9 million PBMC per well were cultured with approximately 10 ug/ml peptides in IMDM containing 5% human AB serum, roughly 9.5 IU/ml IL-2 and gentamicin. On days 3 and 7, half of the culture medium was replaced with fresh IL-2-containing medium. Each peptide stimulation condition was cultured in triplicate wells unless otherwise noted. Using Ficoll-Paque Plus gradient centrifugation, PBMC were separated from whole blood and then either used fresh or cryopreserved at -140C. The overlapping peptide pools covered the spike proteins of SARS-CoV-2 as well as those of the common cold coronaviruses HCoV-NL63, HCoV-OC43 and HCoV-229E. Genomic DNA was extracted from cultured CD4+ T cells with the QIAamp micro DNA kit.

Preparation of the library involved the immunoSEQ multiplex PCR assay. DNA from the CD4+ T cells that had been cultured and isolated underwent TCR beta CDR3 sequencing. The authors' pipeline ran thus. The analysis removed non-productive TCR sequences, trimmed reads to the CDR3 region, and retained only CDR3s that were 7 or more amino acids long. The MANAFEST web app was used to identify antigen-specific clonotypes by comparing expansion in peptide wells with expansion in reference cultures. For clones to be considered positive, expansion at FDR<0.05 versus reference and all other wells, an odds ratio above 5, and a frequency above 0.1% in two replicate wells were required. A clonotype was called cross-reactive if it was significantly expanded both in SARS-CoV-2 spike wells and in at least one common cold coronavirus spike condition. CDR3 similarity was assessed by Levenshtein distance using the stringdist R package, and unrooted trees were constructed with ape in R 3.6.1. TCRdb took over this immuneACCESS table, retaining in-frame rearrangements with V and J assigned. Such tables are incomplete; in checked studies, under half of the missing clones stem from an unresolved V gene, and the remainder is unexplained. From that table come the V and J calls and clone size; the DNA was used to work out D and trimming. The sample includes 55,000 to 75,000 clones, with approximately 76% observed a single time. The top ten clonotypes cover around 2.8% of the sample.

From cysteine to phenylalanine, the CDR3 is 14 amino acids long. The kept DNA is CDR3 alone, 42 bases in frame from the first base. The germline V gene supplies CDR1 KGHDR and CDR2 SFDVKD. The V end loses 2 bases and the J end loses 8 bases, and a stretch of 11 bases separates them. This sequence originates from a human donor who received a COVID-19 vaccine. The source material was CD4+ T cells from PBMCs cultured with HCoV-NL63 spike peptides, sampled before COVID-19 vaccination. The cell subset or site label of this sample denotes: HCoV-NL63 spike overlapping peptide pool stimulation. The sequence links TRBV24-1 to TRBJ1-4; the D gene assignment is ambiguous. Here the CDR3 is given as CATSDSLDGEKLFF. In nucleotide form, the sequence is TGTGCCACCAGTGATTCGCTGGATGGGGAAAAACTGTTTTTT.